What follows are 27 T cell receptor beta chains derived from one specimen sequenced in a study of T cells in Graves' hyperthyroidism and ophthalmopathy (dated 2019 in TCRdb). Library generation was performed with multiplex PCR. Sequenced on an Illumina HiSeq 2000. The TCR beta CDR3 regions were amplified from the RNA transcripts. A first-round RT-PCR of the TCR CDR3 used the HTBI primer set with the Qiagen OneStep RT-PCR kit. In TCRdb, the public reads were trimmed at Q25 with fastp and aligned with MiXCR, with productive beta chains retained. Duplicate CDR3 protein sequences are folded into a single record with the most common DNA and genes. In all, the sample holds approximately 400,000 distinct CDR3 sequences, and approximately 15% of those were seen once. 11% of the sample lies in the top ten. Material: blood. Receptors were obtained from a woman in her sixties with Graves' hyperthyroidism.

This clonotype was seen at least ten times. This rearrangement joins TRBV7-9 to TRBJ2-3; D is tentatively TRBD1 or TRBD2 (5 bases each). V lost 4 bases and J 6 bases, leaving 23 bases between the germline ends. This CDR3 has 17 residues. From germline, CDR1 is SEHNR and CDR2 FQNEAQ (reference sequence). This CDR3 reads CASSSLGSGSKGDTQYF. The CDR3 region has the DNA TGTGCCAGCAGCTCCCTCGGCAGCGGCAGCAAGGGGGATACGCAGTATTTT.

Points on this clonotype: This clone may be a read error of a much larger clone one base away. The chain uses TRBV6-1 and TRBJ2-3; 14 bases align to TRBD2. This CDR3 has 15 amino acids. The germline CDR1 and CDR2 sequences are MNHNS and SASEGT. CDR3 in amino acids: CVSSRTSGRSGTQYF. The DNA for the CDR3 is TGTGTCAGCAGTCGGACTAGCGGGAGGTCGGGTACGCAGTATTTT.

The sample holds a few counts of this clonotype. The CDR3 sequence is CASSAAGFKAFF. The DNA of the CDR3 is TGTGCCAGCAGTGCAGCAGGGTTCAAAGCTTTCTTT. This chain links TRBV2 with TRBJ1-1; possibly TRBD1 for D (5 bases). From germline, CDR1 is SNHLY and CDR2 FYNNEI. The CDR3 loop spans 12 amino acids. V lost 4 bases and J lost 9, with 12 bases in between.

The chain carries TRBV3-1 and TRBJ2-1, with TRBD2 matching 9 bases. The trim removed 3 bases at V and 5 bases at J, leaving 2 bases unmatched. Germline V CDR1 and CDR2: LGHDT, YNNKEL (reference sequence). The CDR3 spans 14 residues. This CDR3 is CASSQASGNNEQFF. CDR3 coding DNA: TGTGCCAGCAGCCAGGCTAGCGGGAACAATGAGCAGTTCTTC.

This rearrangement joins TRBV20-1 to TRBJ2-1, with 8 bases that match TRBD1. The J call is in doubt because the DNA end fits TRBJ2-7 better. The length of the CDR3 is 13 residues. The germline CDR1 and CDR2 sequences are DFQATT and SNEGSKA (reference sequence). CDR3 sequence (DNA): TGCAGTGCCTCCCCCGGACAGGGAGGTGAGCAGTACTTC. Translating gives CSASPGQGGEQYF.

This clonotype came up many times. This sequence joins TRBV2 and TRBJ1-3; no clear D gene. Germline assignment: CDR1 SNHLY and CDR2 FYNNEI. The CDR3 runs to 14 residues. V was pared by 1 base and J by 2 bases, with 6 bases between. The CDR3 protein is CASSEDLPGNTIYF. The CDR3 DNA is TGTGCCAGCAGTGAAGACTTACCTGGAAACACCATATATTTT. Full variable domain (outside the CDR3, taken from reference TRBV2 and TRBJ1-3): EPEVTQTPSHQVTQMGQEVILRCVPISNHLYFYWYRQILGQKVEFLVSFYNNEISEKSEIFDDQFSVERPDGSNFTLKIRSTKLEDSAMYFCASSEDLPGNTIYFGEGSWLTVV.

This clonotype was seen repeatedly, ten times or more. The chain couples TRBV15 to TRBJ1-1, with no clear D. The germline CDR1 and CDR2 sequences are LNHNV and YYDKDF (reference sequence). Trimming removed 0 bases from V and 4 bases from J, with 9 bases in between. This CDR3 comprises 14 residues. This chain's CDR3 is CATSRDTTATEAFF. The CDR3 nucleotides are TGTGCCACCAGCAGAGATACCACAGCCACTGAAGCTTTCTTT.

The sample holds many counts of this clonotype. The V call is TRBV6-6, the J call TRBJ1-5, with a weak D call TRBD1 (5 bases). The germline V and J ends were trimmed by 0 bases and 5 bases, with 8 bases remaining between them. This CDR3 comprises 14 residues. The germline CDR1 and CDR2 sequences are MNHNY and SVGAGI (reference sequence). CDR3 nucleotides: TGTGCCAGCAGTTACTCCCGGGGACATCAGCCCCAGCATTTT. Translated: CASSYSRGHQPQHF.

Many counts were recorded for this clonotype. Written as DNA, the CDR3 is TGTGCCAGCAGTCAAAACAGGGGCACTGAAGCTTTCTTT. Translated, it gives CASSQNRGTEAFF. The chain employs TRBV3-1 and TRBJ1-1, with 7 bases matching TRBD1. The CDR3 has 13 residues. The V and J ends lost 6 bases and 4 bases, in that order; junction bases with no gene match: 5. CDR1 is LGHDT and CDR2 is YNNKEL in the germline V gene (reference sequence).

This clonotype was recorded a few times. The V and J genes are TRBV18 and TRBJ1-1; 7 bases agree with TRBD1. This CDR3 comprises 16 residues. V lost 5 bases and J lost 7; bases outside the gene matches: 16. CDR1 and CDR2 from the germline V gene are KGHSH and LQKENI. The CDR3 protein is CASSSTGTAFKSEAFF. The CDR3 DNA reads TGTGCCAGCTCATCTACCGGGACAGCCTTTAAAAGTGAAGCTTTCTTT.

In this sample, this clonotype turned up many times. V and J are TRBV3-1 and TRBJ1-2; 8 bases align to TRBD1. Germline V gene sequence: CDR1 LGHDT, CDR2 YNNKEL (reference sequence). With 0 bases clipped from V and 2 bases from J, the junction kept 5 bases outside the gene matches. The CDR3 extends over 16 amino acids. The DNA of the CDR3 is TGTGCCAGCAGCCAAGATTACAGGGGGGGCAACTATGGCTACACCTTC. It translates to CASSQDYRGGNYGYTF.

This clonotype was seen a handful of times. The chain is built from TRBV5-1 and TRBJ2-1, with D possibly being TRBD1 (5 bases). The CDR3 is made up of 16 amino acids. From germline, CDR1 is SGHRS and CDR2 YFSETQ. Trimming left V 0 bases short and J 4 bases short, with 14 bases between. CDR3 sequence (DNA): TGCGCCAGCAGCTTGGGTGGGGCGGCGGCATACAATGAGCAGTTCTTC. Translated: CASSLGGAAAYNEQFF.

The chain carries TRBV5-1 and TRBJ2-3; D might be TRBD1 (6 bases). V was pared by 5 bases and J by 4 bases, with 14 bases between. CDR1 and CDR2 from the germline V gene are SGHRS and YFSETQ. The CDR3 extends over 14 amino acids. The CDR3 sequence: CASSGGLSADTQYF. DNA of the CDR3: TGCGCCAGCAGTGGGGGCCTGAGCGCAGATACGCAGTATTTT.

This clonotype was detected only a few times. V and J are TRBV27 and TRBJ2-3; TRBD2 matches at 9 bases. CDR3 length: 14 amino acids. Germline-derived CDR1 and CDR2 are MNHEY and SMNVEV (reference sequence). With 5 bases clipped from V and 4 bases from J, the junction kept 4 bases outside the gene matches. The CDR3 loop is CASSIAGAADTQYF. In DNA, the CDR3 is TGTGCCAGCAGTATAGCGGGAGCGGCAGATACGCAGTATTTT.

This clonotype was counted ten times or more. This chain links TRBV27 with TRBJ2-3; 7 nucleotides line up with TRBD1. Germline CDR1 reads MNHEY; CDR2 reads SMNVEV (reference sequence). The CDR3 spans 16 residues. V lost 5 bases and J lost 0; bases outside the gene matches: 8. This chain's CDR3 is CASSPRDSPSTDTQYF. The CDR3 DNA reads TGTGCCAGCAGTCCCAGGGACAGCCCTAGCACAGATACGCAGTATTTT.

The sample holds a few counts of this clonotype. This rearrangement joins TRBV27 to TRBJ2-2; possibly TRBD2 for D (6 bases). V shed 4 bases and J shed 7 bases, with 13 bases lying between them. Germline V CDR1 and CDR2: MNHEY, SMNVEV (reference sequence). The CDR3 loop spans 14 amino acids. CDR3 in amino acids: CASSYGRGIGELFF. CDR3 DNA: TGTGCCAGCAGTTACGGCCGGGGGATCGGGGAGCTGTTTTTT.

About this clonotype: One base away lies a much larger clone, so this may be a sequencing read error. The chain has TRBV20-1 and TRBJ2-1; 10 nucleotides align to TRBD2. Germline V gives CDR1 DFQATT, CDR2 SNEGSKA (reference sequence). V dropped 7 bases and J dropped 10; count of bases not matched to a gene: 7. The CDR3 length is 12 residues. CDR3 bases: TGCAGTGTCCTAGCGGGAGTTTACGAGCAGTTCTTC. The encoded protein is CSVLAGVYEQFF.

As for this clonotype: Being one base from a much bigger clone, this may be a read error. The chain has TRBV6-9 and TRBJ2-7; D possibly matches TRBD1 or TRBD2 (7 bases each). This CDR3 is 15 amino acids long. V gave up 3 bases and J gave up 7 bases, with 19 bases separating them. Per the germline V gene, CDR1 is MNHGY and CDR2 is SVAAGI. This CDR3 reads CASSYYRGRDSEQYF. CDR3 in DNA: TGTGCCAGCAGTTACTATCGGGGGAGGGACAGTGAGCAGTACTTC.

The chain uses TRBV3-1 and TRBJ2-2, with D possibly matching TRBD1 (6 bases). Looked up from germline, CDR1 is LGHDT and CDR2 is YNNKEL (reference sequence). The CDR3 consists of 15 residues. V lost 0 bases and J 6 bases, leaving 11 bases between the germline ends. The CDR3 reads CASSQDPGAAGELFF. In nucleotides, the CDR3 is TGTGCCAGCAGCCAAGATCCAGGGGCCGCCGGGGAGCTGTTTTTT.

This clonotype is medium-sized in the sample. The chain joins TRBV11-2 to TRBJ2-1, with D unclear. CDR3 size: 14 residues. Per the germline V gene, CDR1 is SGHAT and CDR2 is FQNNGV. The V end lost 5 bases, the J end lost 3 bases, and 11 bases lay between the germline ends. CDR3 loop: CASSPDDFYNEQFF. DNA of the CDR3: TGTGCCAGCAGCCCGGACGACTTCTACAATGAGCAGTTCTTC.

The table lists this clonotype with many counts. The gene calls are TRBV30 and TRBJ1-2; 7 bases match TRBD1. The CDR3 spans 12 residues. CDR1 and CDR2 (germline): GTSNPN, SVGIG (reference sequence). Trimming at V came to 2 bases and at J to 4 bases, leaving 1 base not matched to a gene. CDR3 nucleotide sequence: TGTGCCTGGAGTCAGGGGGTCTATGGCTACACCTTC. This gives the protein CAWSQGVYGYTF.

This clonotype showed up many times. This rearrangement joins TRBV24-1 to TRBJ1-2, with D hard to call. V was clipped by 5 bases and J by 0 bases, with 15 bases between them. The CDR3 covers 16 residues. In germline, CDR1 is KGHDR, CDR2 SFDVKD. The CDR3 DNA follows: TGTGCCACCAGTGCCGGGGAGAGGGAAGCTAACTATGGCTACACCTTC. This codes for CATSAGEREANYGYTF.

This clonotype was recorded at least ten times. This chain joins TRBV12-3 or TRBV12-4 and TRBJ2-3; no clear D gene. The V and J ends lost 7 bases and 1 base respectively, with 15 bases between them. The CDR3 runs 15 residues. The CDR3 bases are TGTGCCAGCACCAAGCCTGGATCTGGCACAGATACGCAGTATTTT. Amino acid sequence: CASTKPGSGTDTQYF.

This clonotype was counted only a few times. The chain uses TRBV12-3 or TRBV12-4 and TRBJ2-3, with 8 bases lining up with TRBD1. V shed 5 bases, J shed 2 bases, and the junction held 6 bases outside the gene matches. The CDR3 has 15 amino acids. This CDR3 reads CASSPDRVNTDTQYF. The CDR3 coding sequence is TGTGCCAGCAGTCCGGACAGGGTGAACACAGATACGCAGTATTTT.

This clonotype was detected many times. This chain uses TRBV6-1 with TRBJ1-2; D is perhaps TRBD1 (6 bases). V was clipped by 3 bases and J by 6 bases, with 14 bases between them. The germline gives CDR1 MNHNS, CDR2 SASEGT. This CDR3 has 14 amino acids. Here the CDR3 DNA reads TGTGCCAGCAGTGACAGTGGCGGACAGCATGGCTACACCTTC. It codes for CASSDSGGQHGYTF.

The V and J genes are TRBV19 and TRBJ1-4; D unresolved. The CDR3 is 15 amino acids. Trimming left V 0 bases short and J 4 bases short, with 9 bases between. Germline assignment: CDR1 LNHDA and CDR2 SQIVND (reference sequence). The CDR3 sequence: CASSIEGRINEKLFF. CDR3 coding DNA: TGTGCCAGTAGTATAGAAGGACGGATTAATGAAAAACTGTTTTTT.

This clonotype has only a few counts. Since the CDR3 does not end with the conserved phenylalanine or tryptophan, this likely comes from a read error. V and J are TRBV12-3 or TRBV12-4 and TRBJ1-2; a weak D match, TRBD1 (5 bases). The CDR3 loop spans 15 amino acids. Trimming removed 6 bases from V and 0 bases from J, with 14 bases in between. For the CDR3, the DNA is TGTGCCAGCAGCGCGGGACGCCGGGCTAACTATGGCTACACCCTC. Encoded protein: CASSAGRRANYGYTL.